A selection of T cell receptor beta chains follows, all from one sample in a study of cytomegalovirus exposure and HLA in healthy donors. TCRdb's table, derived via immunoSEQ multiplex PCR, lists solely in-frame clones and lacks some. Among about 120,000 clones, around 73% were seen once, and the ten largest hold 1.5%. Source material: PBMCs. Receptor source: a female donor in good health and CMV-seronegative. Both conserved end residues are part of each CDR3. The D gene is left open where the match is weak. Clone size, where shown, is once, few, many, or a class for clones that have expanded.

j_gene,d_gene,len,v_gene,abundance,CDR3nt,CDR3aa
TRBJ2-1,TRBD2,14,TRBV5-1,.,TGCGCCAGCAGCTTAAACCAGCGGGAGGACGAGCAGTTCTTC,CASSLNQREDEQFF
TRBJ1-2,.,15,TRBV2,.,TGTGCCAGCAGTGCAGGATCGGAATTAAACTATGGCTACACCTTC,CASSAGSELNYGYTF
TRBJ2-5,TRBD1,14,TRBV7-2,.,TGTGCCACTGACGGGACAGGCCCCCAAGAGACCCAGTACTTC,CATDGTGPQETQYF
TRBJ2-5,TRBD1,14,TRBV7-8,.,TGTGCCAGCAGCCCCGGGACAGGGGAAGAGACCCAGTACTTC,CASSPGTGEETQYF
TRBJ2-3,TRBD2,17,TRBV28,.,TGTGCCAGCAGTACTGGGCCGGGGACTAGGTCCCTGGATACGCAGTATTTT,CASSTGPGTRSLDTQYF
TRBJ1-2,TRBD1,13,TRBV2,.,TGTGCCAGCAGCCCAACAGGGGTAGTCGGCTACACCTTC,CASSPTGVVGYTF
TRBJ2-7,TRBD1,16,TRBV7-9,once,TGTTCCAGCAGCTTAAACCCCGACAGGGCGGGCTACGAGCAGTACTTC,CSSSLNPDRAGYEQYF
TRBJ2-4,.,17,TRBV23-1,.,TGCGCCAGCAGTCAACCCCCCGGGGGGCGGGCCAAAAACATTCAGTACTTC,CASSQPPGGRAKNIQYF
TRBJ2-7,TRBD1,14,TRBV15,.,TGTGCCACCAGCAGCGACAGGGTTGCCTACGAGCAGTACTTC,CATSSDRVAYEQYF
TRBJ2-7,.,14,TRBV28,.,TGTGCCAGCAGTTTATTCGGGGGATCCTACGAGCAGTACTTC,CASSLFGGSYEQYF
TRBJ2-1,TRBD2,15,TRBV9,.,TGTGCCAGCAGCGTAGAGGGACTAGCGGGGGTTGAGCAGTTCTTC,CASSVEGLAGVEQFF
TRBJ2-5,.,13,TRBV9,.,TGTGCCAGCAGCTTCGACTCGAAAGAGACCCAGTACTTC,CASSFDSKETQYF